The next 10 T cell receptor beta chains were all read from a single sample in a study of human T cells and chemical hapten exposure. Time point: patch test 2, 6 weeks after DPC sensitization. Treatment meaning: therapeutic diphenylcyclopropenone sensitization with weekly scalp DPC. TCRdb re-called the RACE reads through MiXCR, storing one row per CDR3 protein. The sample consists of approximately 92,000 distinct CDR3 sequences, over 9.5% of them appearing once. Sequenced here: whole blood, sampled in connection with sensitization to the hapten diphenylcyclopropenone (DPC). The receptors were gathered from a middle-aged woman with alopecia areata. Some clones in this sample may be carry-over from other donors' samples.

The sample holds a few counts of this clonotype. CDR3 in DNA: TGTGCCAGCAGCTGGGGCACAGGGACAAGTCAGCCCCAGCATTTT. Protein product: CASSWGTGTSQPQHF. V and J are TRBV7-2 and TRBJ1-5; perhaps TRBD1 as D (6 bases). Germline V CDR1 and CDR2: SGHTA, FQGNSA. CDR3 length equals 15 residues. V was trimmed by 4 bases and J by 6 bases, leaving 16 bases between them.

This clonotype was found a few times. The chain employs TRBV5-6 and TRBJ2-2, with D tentatively TRBD1 (5 bases). This CDR3 is built from 15 residues. Germline V lookup: CDR1 SGHDT, CDR2 YYEEEE. The V and J ends lost 5 bases and 1 base respectively, with 12 bases between them. The CDR3 is CASRAGARNTGELFF. CDR3 nucleotides: TGTGCCAGCAGAGCTGGGGCGAGGAACACCGGGGAGCTGTTTTTT.

This clonotype was counted once. A much larger clone is a single base away; this may be a read error. Since no conserved phenylalanine or tryptophan closes the CDR3, a read error is the likely cause. As DNA, the CDR3 is TGTGCCAGCAGCGGACAGACTAGCGGGGTCTATAATGAGCAGTTCATC. Amino acid sequence: CASSGQTSGVYNEQFI. This chain connects TRBV7-2 to TRBJ2-1, with 11 nucleotides matching TRBD2. The CDR3 totals 16 residues. The V segment lost 5 bases and the J segment 7 bases; nucleotides outside the gene matches: 10. The germline V gene has CDR1 SGHTA and CDR2 FQGNSA.

In this sample, this clonotype turned up many times. The V gene is TRBV5-1, the J gene TRBJ2-7; 10 bases are a match to TRBD2. This CDR3 has 13 amino acids. V trimming: 3 bases; J trimming: 5 bases; junction bases outside the gene matches: 2. Germline loops: CDR1 SGHRS, CDR2 YFSETQ. The CDR3 reads CASSSLAGDEQYF. The CDR3 nucleotides are TGCGCCAGCAGCTCCCTAGCGGGGGACGAGCAGTACTTC.

In its sample, this clonotype was seen a few times. This chain joins TRBV12-3 or TRBV12-4 and TRBJ1-1; D uncertain. The CDR3 totals 15 residues. The V gene lost 3 bases and the J gene lost 3 bases, with 14 bases spanning the gap. The CDR3 coding sequence is TGTGCCAGCAGTTTCCGGGATTGGGGTGACACTGAAGCTTTCTTT. Translation gives CASSFRDWGDTEAFF.

The V and J genes are TRBV4-3 and TRBJ1-6; the D gene is possibly TRBD1 (5 bases). CDR1 and CDR2 from the germline V gene are LGHNA and YSLEER. The CDR3 totals 16 residues. V was clipped by 3 bases and J by 9 bases, with 18 bases between them. The CDR3 DNA follows: TGCGCCAGCAGCCAGGCGGGAGGGGTGGGGAGTTCACCCCTCCACTTT. As protein: CASSQAGGVGSSPLHF.

This clonotype was observed many times. This chain links TRBV9 with TRBJ2-3, with D perhaps TRBD1 (6 bases). Trimming stripped 1 base from V and 4 bases from J, with 7 bases between. This CDR3 is 13 amino acids long. CDR1 is SGDLS and CDR2 is YYNGEE in the germline V gene. The CDR3 spells CASSVQGPDTQYF. CDR3 coding DNA: TGTGCCAGCAGCGTACAGGGGCCAGATACGCAGTATTTT.

This clonotype came up many times. V and J are TRBV10-2 and TRBJ2-3, with TRBD1 matching over 10 bases. CDR3 length: 15 residues. CDR1 and CDR2 (germline): WSHSY, SAAADI. V lost 6 bases to trimming and J lost 0 bases; unmatched junction nucleotides: 3. The DNA of the CDR3 is TGCGCCAGCAGGGACAGGGGGACAAGCACAGATACGCAGTATTTT. It is translated as CASRDRGTSTDTQYF.

This clonotype was counted a few times. This chain uses TRBV5-1 with TRBJ1-5; 7 nucleotides align to TRBD1. CDR3 length: 15 amino acids. The V gene's germline CDR1 is SGHRS and CDR2 YFSETQ. V dropped 0 bases and J dropped 5; count of bases not matched to a gene: 5. CDR3 in DNA: TGCGCCAGCAGCTTGGCCGGGACAGCCGATCAGCCCCAGCATTTT. This sequence encodes CASSLAGTADQPQHF.

Only a few counts were recorded for this clonotype. V usage is TRBV9 and J usage is TRBJ2-2, with D unclear. The CDR3 extends over 13 amino acids. Trimming left V 0 bases short and J 2 bases short, with 2 bases between. Germline V gene lookup returns CDR1 SGDLS and CDR2 YYNGEE. The CDR3 DNA sequence: TGTGCCAGCAGCGTAGATAACACCGGGGAGCTGTTTTTT. Translating it yields CASSVDNTGELFF.